One sample yielded the 27 T cell receptor beta chains listed below, sequenced in a study of control samples from healthy donors and cancer patients. Profiling relied on immunoSEQ multiplex PCR, and the TCRdb table lists in-frame clones only, not all of them. This sample has approximately 69,000 clones, with approximately 89% found just once. Material: PBMCs. Every receptor here comes from a man aged 55 to 69 with colorectal cancer.

The V call is TRBV7-2, the J call TRBJ1-4; D call uncertain. The length of the CDR3 is 14 residues. Germline values: CDR1 SGHTA, CDR2 FQGNSA. V lost 0 bases and J lost 4, with 6 bases in between. CDR3: CASSLALGNEKLFF. The CDR3 DNA reads TGTGCCAGCAGCTTAGCGCTGGGTAATGAAAAACTGTTTTTT.

This chain joins TRBV10-3 and TRBJ2-7; perhaps TRBD2 as D (6 bases). The CDR3 is 13 residues long. Deletions cut 4 bases from V and 4 bases from J, with 11 bases between. Per the germline V gene, CDR1 is ENHRY and CDR2 is SYGVKD. The CDR3 coding sequence is TGTGCCATCAGTGGTGCAGGGAGGTACGAGCAGTACTTC. Translating it yields CAISGAGRYEQYF.

CDR3 coding DNA: TGTGCCAGCAGCGTAGCTCCGGAAGAGACCCAGTACTTC. Its protein is CASSVAPEETQYF. This chain links TRBV9 with TRBJ2-5; D gene ambiguous. The CDR3 covers 13 residues. Trimming pared 0 bases from V and 3 bases from J, leaving 6 bases between. In germline, CDR1 is SGDLS, CDR2 YYNGEE.

The chain uses TRBV5-4 and TRBJ2-2, with TRBD2 as a possible D gene (5 bases). The V end was cut by 4 bases, the J end by 6 bases, with 13 bases between. This CDR3 has 14 residues. CDR1 SGHNT and CDR2 YYREEE come from the germline V gene (reference sequence). The CDR3 nucleotides read TGTGCCAGCAGCCAAAGCGCCGGGGCCGGGGAGCTGTTTTTT. Its translation: CASSQSAGAGELFF.

The J gene is TRBJ2-7, the V gene TRBV11-2; 7 nucleotides align to TRBD1. This CDR3 comprises 16 residues. Germline V gene lookup returns CDR1 SGHAT and CDR2 FQNNGV. V gave up 5 bases and J gave up 1 base; unmatched junction bases: 11. The CDR3 DNA reads as TGTGCCAGCAGCCACAGGGGTGGGGACATTTCCTACGAGCAGTACTTC. It specifies CASSHRGGDISYEQYF.

The chain is built from TRBV4-1 and TRBJ2-7, with D possibly matching TRBD1 (6 bases). Trimming left V 3 bases short and J 8 bases short, with 11 bases between. This CDR3 comprises 12 residues. Germline loops: CDR1 MGHRA, CDR2 YSYEKL. The CDR3 nucleotides read TGCGCCAGCAGCCACGCACAGGGAAAGCAGTACTTC. As protein: CASSHAQGKQYF.

The rearrangement links TRBV18 to TRBJ2-7; the D gene could be TRBD1 or TRBD2 (5 bases each). The germline CDR1 and CDR2 sequences are KGHSH and LQKENI. This CDR3 contains 15 residues. V was pared by 1 base and J by 0 bases, with 10 bases between. CDR3 bases: TGTGCCAGCTCACCACTGAGGGGTAGCTCCTACGAGCAGTACTTC. Amino acid sequence: CASSPLRGSSYEQYF.

The V gene is TRBV10-3, the J gene TRBJ1-6, with D tentatively TRBD1 (5 bases). This CDR3 comprises 15 residues. Trimming stripped 6 bases from V and 6 bases from J, with 15 bases between. The V gene's germline CDR1 is ENHRY and CDR2 SYGVKD. CDR3 in amino acids: CAIRPSDNPNSPLHF. CDR3 sequence (DNA): TGTGCCATCAGACCGTCGGACAATCCTAATTCACCCCTCCACTTT.

The CDR3 coding sequence is TGTGCCAGCAGTTACGAAGGACCTCCATCACCCCAGCATTTT. Translated: CASSYEGPPSPQHF. The chain links TRBV6-5 to TRBJ1-5, with D hard to call. Per germline, CDR1 MNHEY and CDR2 SVGAGI. The CDR3 has 14 residues. Trimming pared 2 bases from V and 10 bases from J, leaving 15 bases between.

The chain is built from TRBV4-3 and TRBJ2-1; 7 bases match TRBD2. Looked up from germline, CDR1 is LGHNA and CDR2 is YSLEER. The CDR3 has 15 residues. J gave up 9 bases and V 5 bases, and 13 bases lay outside the gene matches. The CDR3 sequence: CASSLGSGAGREQFF. The CDR3 DNA follows: TGCGCCAGCAGCTTGGGCAGCGGGGCCGGTCGTGAGCAGTTCTTC.

The CDR3 loop reads CSASDRRGGEDTQYF. As DNA, the CDR3 is TGCAGTGCTAGTGACCGGCGGGGGGGCGAAGATACGCAGTATTTT. The V and J genes are TRBV20-1 and TRBJ2-3, with 9 nucleotides matching TRBD2. The ends lost 3 bases at V and 5 bases at J; junction bases unmatched: 9. The CDR3 consists of 15 residues. Germline CDR1 and CDR2: DFQATT and SNEGSKA (reference sequence).

The V and J genes are TRBV7-9 and TRBJ1-2, with 7 bases matching TRBD1. Germline CDR1 reads SEHNR; CDR2 reads FQNEAQ (reference sequence). The trim removed 5 bases at V and 8 bases at J, leaving 5 bases unmatched. This CDR3 is built from 12 residues. Written as DNA, the CDR3 is TGTGCCAGCAGCCTCCCAGGGGGGGGCTACACCTTC. Residues: CASSLPGGGYTF.

The V and J genes are TRBV9 and TRBJ2-3, with 8 positions matching TRBD1. The trim removed 6 bases at V and 1 base at J, leaving 7 bases unmatched. Germline V gene data show CDR1 as SGDLS and CDR2 as YYNGEE. The CDR3 sequence is 15 residues long. For the CDR3, the DNA is TGTGCCAGCACACAGGGGGTGATCGGCACAGATACGCAGTATTTT. Residues: CASTQGVIGTDTQYF.

J is TRBJ2-7 and V is TRBV7-9, with D tentatively TRBD2 (6 bases). Germline V gene lookup returns CDR1 SEHNR and CDR2 FQNEAQ (reference sequence). V lost 5 bases and J 3 bases, leaving 17 bases between the germline ends. The CDR3 runs to 15 residues. The CDR3 loop reads CASSLAGPAVYEQYF. CDR3 coding DNA: TGTGCCAGCAGCCTGGCGGGGCCGGCAGTCTACGAGCAGTACTTC. Filled out from reference TRBV7-9 and TRBJ2-7, the complete variable domain reads DTGVSQNPRHKITKRGQNVTFRCDPISEHNRLYWYRQTLGQGPEFLTYFQNEAQLEKSRLLSDRFSAERPKGSFSTLEIQRTEQGDSAMYLCASSLAGPAVYEQYFGPGTRLTVT.

The chain combines TRBV7-2 with TRBJ1-6; D is ambiguous. CDR3 length equals 15 residues. The germline V gene encodes CDR1 SGHTA and CDR2 FQGNSA. V dropped 5 bases and J dropped 7 bases, with 15 bases sitting between them. The CDR3 spells CASSGRTGGNSPLHF. DNA for the CDR3: TGTGCCAGCAGCGGTAGGACTGGCGGGAATTCACCCCTCCACTTT.

The V call is TRBV5-6, the J call TRBJ1-1; D is undetermined. The CDR3 has 11 residues. The germline V gene has CDR1 SGHDT and CDR2 YYEEEE. V was shortened by 0 bases and J by 10 bases, with 7 bases between the two germline ends. The CDR3 protein is CASSLGELAFF. The DNA of the CDR3 is TGTGCCAGCAGCTTGGGAGAATTAGCTTTCTTT.

The chain employs TRBV29-1 and TRBJ2-1; D possibly matches TRBD1 or TRBD2 (5 bases each). In germline, CDR1 is SQVTM, CDR2 ANQGSEA. CDR3 length: 13 residues. The germline V and J ends were trimmed by 7 bases and 1 base, with 11 bases remaining between them. CDR3 in DNA: TGCAGCGCCAGGGAGAGGTCCTACAATGAGCAGTTCTTC. Translated: CSARERSYNEQFF.

V gene TRBV10-1 combines with J gene TRBJ1-2; D is unresolved. CDR1 is WNHNN and CDR2 is SYGVQD in the germline V gene (reference sequence). This CDR3 has 15 residues. The germline V and J ends were trimmed by 7 bases and 5 bases, with 20 bases remaining between them. Here the CDR3 reads CASIIKYRGGYGYTF. The CDR3 bases are TGCGCCAGCATTATAAAATATCGGGGTGGGTATGGCTACACCTTC.

The rearrangement uses TRBV28 and TRBJ2-7; possibly TRBD1 or TRBD2 for D (6 bases each). Per the germline V gene, CDR1 is MDHEN and CDR2 is SYDVKM. V was pared by 3 bases and J by 0 bases, with 12 bases between. This CDR3 has 15 residues. CDR3 loop: CASSFRGRSSYEQYF. As DNA, the CDR3 is TGTGCCAGCAGTTTTCGGGGGCGGAGCTCCTACGAGCAGTACTTC.

The J gene is TRBJ1-5, the V gene TRBV24-1; D remains unclear. Trimming removed 5 bases at V and 2 bases at J, with 9 bases between. The CDR3 runs 14 residues. In germline, CDR1 is KGHDR, CDR2 SFDVKD. The CDR3 coding sequence is TGTGCCACCAGTGGGTGGGGAGGCAATCAGCCCCAGCATTTT. As protein: CATSGWGGNQPQHF.

This clone was observed a few times. The V gene is TRBV12-5, the J gene TRBJ1-1; D remains unclear. Germline V lookup: CDR1 LGHNT, CDR2 FRNRAP. Trimming shortened V by 7 bases and J by 0 bases, and 9 bases separated the two germline ends. The CDR3 has 13 amino acids. In DNA, the CDR3 is TGTGCTAGTGAAGAACAGCTGAACACTGAAGCTTTCTTT. It specifies CASEEQLNTEAFF.

This sequence joins TRBV11-2 and TRBJ2-1, with 8 bases fitting TRBD2. The CDR3 totals 16 residues. Germline V gene lookup returns CDR1 SGHAT and CDR2 FQNNGV. V was clipped by 6 bases and J by 1 base; unmatched bases: 8. The CDR3: CASSKPRGGSYNEQFF. The CDR3, as DNA: TGTGCCAGCAGTAAACCTCGGGGGGGTTCCTACAATGAGCAGTTCTTC.

CDR3 in DNA: TGCAGCGTTGAAGGTAGCGGGTACGAGCAGTACTTC. It codes for CSVEGSGYEQYF. The chain is built from TRBV29-1 and TRBJ2-7; 7 positions match TRBD2. Trimming removed 1 base from V and 4 bases from J; junction bases left unmatched: 1. The CDR3 sequence is 12 residues long. Germline CDR1 is SQVTM and CDR2 is ANQGSEA.

The genes are TRBV2 and TRBJ1-2, with TRBD1 as a possible D gene (6 bases). The V gene lost 5 bases and the J gene lost 8 bases, with 21 bases spanning the gap. Germline lookup yields CDR1 SNHLY and CDR2 FYNNEI. The length of the CDR3 is 15 residues. The CDR3 region is CASSRRNTGREGYTF. The DNA for the CDR3 is TGTGCCAGCAGTCGTCGCAATACAGGGAGGGAAGGCTACACCTTC.

The chain recombines TRBV4-1 with TRBJ1-1, with 8 nucleotides matching TRBD1. Germline CDR1 reads MGHRA; CDR2 reads YSYEKL. The CDR3 contains 14 residues. Trimming removed 1 base from V and 8 bases from J; junction bases left unmatched: 6. CDR3 in DNA: TGCGCCAGCAGCCAAGTTGGACAGGGCAAAGAAGCTTTCTTT. Translation: CASSQVGQGKEAFF.

This chain joins TRBV11-2 and TRBJ2-7, with D unclear. The germline V gene has CDR1 SGHAT and CDR2 FQNNGV. V was pared by 2 bases and J by 3 bases, with 11 bases between. The CDR3 spans 14 residues. The CDR3 spells CASSLLDLHYEQYF. CDR3 in DNA: TGTGCCAGCAGCTTACTCGACCTACACTACGAGCAGTACTTC.

CDR3 sequence (DNA): TGTGCTAGTGGTTTGACCCCGACAGGGAGCTCTGGGGCCAACGTCCTGACTTTC. Its translation is CASGLTPTGSSGANVLTF. The gene calls are TRBV12-5 and TRBJ2-6; 7 bases fit TRBD1. The CDR3 contains 18 residues. The J segment lost 0 bases and the V segment lost 2 bases, leaving 7 bases of the junction unmatched. The germline V gene encodes CDR1 LGHNT and CDR2 FRNRAP.